One and the same sample provided the 31 T cell receptor beta chains below, sequenced in a study of a mutant IDH1 vaccine in newly diagnosed glioma (dated by TCRdb to about 2021). Library preparation was by the immunoSEQ multiplex PCR assay. As stored in TCRdb, this immuneACCESS dataset retains in-frame rearrangements with V and J assigned. A fraction of the clones does not appear; measured against another copy, unresolved V genes explain less than half of the discrepancy, and the remainder lacks a known reason. Recorded for this sample are 99,000 or so clones; 70% to 90% of them occurred a single time. Less than 0.65% of the sample comes from the top ten. The time point label here, explained by the study, means: baseline, week 1 (first vaccination visit). This specimen's treatment or condition label, per the study, means: pre-vaccination baseline after standard-of-care therapy. The sequenced sample was PBMCs, obtained from a glioma patient treated with radiotherapy, temozolomide or both. The source of these receptors is a woman in her 50s with glioma.

The genes are TRBV10-1 and TRBJ2-3, with TRBD2 as a possible D gene (6 bases). Per germline, CDR1 WNHNN and CDR2 SYGVQD (reference sequence). V lost 6 bases to trimming and J lost 1 base, with 14 bases between them. This CDR3 is 15 amino acids long. CDR3 protein: CASSRGTSRTDTQYF. CDR3 bases: TGCGCCAGCAGCCGGGGGACTTCCCGCACAGATACGCAGTATTTT.

The CDR3 coding sequence is TGTGCCAGCAGCTCCCTCTCAGGCTCCTACAATGAGCAGTTCTTC. This gives the protein CASSSLSGSYNEQFF. V usage is TRBV11-2 and J usage is TRBJ2-1; D unclear. This CDR3 spans 15 amino acids. V shed 4 bases and J shed 0 bases, with 10 bases lying between them. Per germline, CDR1 SGHAT and CDR2 FQNNGV.

This clone has just one count. The chain joins TRBV7-3 to TRBJ2-7; possible D gene TRBD1, 5 bases. Trimming cost V 5 bases and J 2 bases, with 10 bases left between them. In germline, CDR1 is SGHTA, CDR2 FQGTGA. The CDR3 totals 13 residues. Written as DNA, the CDR3 is TGTGCCAGCAGCCTCGACAGAACCTACGAGCAGTACTTC. This codes for CASSLDRTYEQYF.

The chain recombines TRBV28 with TRBJ2-2, with a possible D match to TRBD2 (5 bases). V lost 2 bases, J lost 6 bases, and 7 bases lay in between. This CDR3 region has 13 residues. Germline V gives CDR1 MDHEN, CDR2 SYDVKM. CDR3: CASSLGGPGELFF. In nucleotides, the CDR3 is TGTGCCAGCAGTTTAGGAGGCCCCGGGGAGCTGTTTTTT.

On this clone: The sample has other DNA sequences that encode this CDR3 too. The V and J genes are TRBV28 and TRBJ1-5; D unclear. Germline V lookup: CDR1 MDHEN, CDR2 SYDVKM. The germline V and J ends were trimmed by 5 bases and 7 bases, with 6 bases remaining between them. This CDR3 spans 11 amino acids. The CDR3 is CASSLGQPQHF. The CDR3 nucleotides read TGTGCCAGCAGTCTCGGACAGCCCCAGCATTTT.

The genes are TRBV14 and TRBJ2-2; TRBD2 aligns across 8 bases. V gave up 4 bases and J gave up 5 bases; unmatched junction bases: 9. The CDR3 is made up of 16 amino acids. Germline V lookup: CDR1 SGHDN, CDR2 FVKESK. The CDR3 sequence: CASSPERELVTGELFF. CDR3 DNA: TGTGCCAGCAGCCCGGAGCGGGAGTTGGTTACCGGGGAGCTGTTTTTT.

There are a few counts of this clone. The chain is built from TRBV27 and TRBJ1-1, with D perhaps matching TRBD1 (5 bases). CDR3 length: 12 amino acids. From germline, CDR1 is MNHEY and CDR2 SMNVEV (reference sequence). Trimming took off 3 bases at V and 9 bases at J, with 11 bases between the two ends. CDR3 coding DNA: TGTGCCAGCAGTTTTGGGGGGGGACAAGCTTTCTTT. This encodes CASSFGGGQAFF.

This sequence joins TRBV5-6 and TRBJ2-7; D may match TRBD1 or TRBD2 (5 bases each). CDR1 is SGHDT, CDR2 YYEEEE, per germline. The CDR3 totals 16 residues. The germline V and J ends were trimmed by 4 bases and 0 bases, with 17 bases remaining between them. DNA of the CDR3: TGTGCCAGCAGCGTGACCGGGACGCCGAGCTCCTACGAGCAGTACTTC. Its translation: CASSVTGTPSSYEQYF.

V is TRBV19 and J is TRBJ1-1, with a weak D call TRBD1 (6 bases). Germline CDR1 LNHDA, CDR2 SQIVND (reference sequence). The CDR3 is 15 residues long. Trimming removed 6 bases from V and 4 bases from J, with 18 bases in between. The CDR3 DNA sequence: TGTGCCAGTAGCATATGGTTCCAGGGGCTCACTGAAGCTTTCTTT. It is translated as CASSIWFQGLTEAFF.

The rearrangement uses TRBV18 and TRBJ2-7; D perhaps matches TRBD2 (6 bases). CDR1 is KGHSH and CDR2 is LQKENI in the germline V gene. V lost 3 bases to trimming and J lost 0 bases, with 6 bases between them. CDR3 length: 13 residues. CDR3 in amino acids: CASSPGSSYEQYF. Written as DNA, the CDR3 is TGTGCCAGCTCACCCGGGAGCTCCTACGAGCAGTACTTC.

The V gene is TRBV29-1, the J gene TRBJ1-2; D is perhaps TRBD1 (5 bases). This CDR3 is 16 amino acids long. V was cut by 6 bases and J by 4 bases, with 24 bases left in between. Germline CDR1 is SQVTM and CDR2 is ANQGSEA. CDR3 sequence reads: CSVGTTLTARGYGYTF. The CDR3 nucleotides read TGCAGCGTGGGGACCACATTGACAGCTCGCGGCTATGGCTACACCTTC.

The V and J genes are TRBV7-9 and TRBJ1-3, with a weak D call TRBD1 (5 bases). Germline values: CDR1 SEHNR, CDR2 FQNEAQ (reference sequence). V was pared by 1 base and J by 0 bases, with 10 bases between. The CDR3 sequence is 16 residues long. The CDR3 is CASSLDRPYSGNTIYF. CDR3 nucleotides: TGTGCCAGCAGCTTAGACAGGCCCTACTCTGGAAACACCATATATTTT.

This sequence joins TRBV18 and TRBJ2-2; 10 positions match TRBD1. CDR3 length equals 15 residues. In germline, CDR1 is KGHSH, CDR2 LQKENI. V gave up 3 bases and J gave up 4 bases; unmatched junction bases: 2. The CDR3 DNA reads TGTGCCAGCTCACCTCGGACAGGGGGCACCGGGGAGCTGTTTTTT. Protein: CASSPRTGGTGELFF.

The gene calls are TRBV2 and TRBJ2-1; the match to TRBD2 covers 12 bases. This CDR3 spans 16 amino acids. CDR1 SNHLY and CDR2 FYNNEI come from the germline V gene. With V trimmed by 5 bases and J by 8 bases, 10 bases remained unmatched. CDR3 nucleotide sequence: TGTGCCAGCAGTCCGCTGACTAGCGGGAGCTCCTATGAGCAGTTCTTC. Encoded protein: CASSPLTSGSSYEQFF.

V usage is TRBV6-1 and J usage is TRBJ2-1; 7 bases agree with TRBD1. CDR3 length: 14 residues. CDR1 is MNHNS and CDR2 is SASEGT in the germline V gene. Unmatched junction bases numbered 2, after V lost 4 bases and J lost 2 bases. The CDR3 loop reads CASSVQGPYNEQFF. The CDR3 DNA reads as TGTGCCAGCAGTGTACAGGGGCCCTACAATGAGCAGTTCTTC.

This chain connects TRBV10-2 to TRBJ2-7; tentative D call: TRBD1 (5 bases). This CDR3 is built from 17 residues. The germline V gene encodes CDR1 WSHSY and CDR2 SAAADI. The V end lost 2 bases, the J end lost 0 bases, and 17 bases lay between the germline ends. This chain's CDR3 is CASSETTVKGLSYEQYF. DNA for the CDR3: TGCGCCAGCAGTGAGACTACAGTTAAGGGGCTCTCCTACGAGCAGTACTTC.

The chain has TRBV6-6 and TRBJ1-1; 7 bases agree with TRBD1. The CDR3 is made up of 15 amino acids. V was clipped by 6 bases and J by 1 base; unmatched bases: 8. Germline V gene sequence: CDR1 MNHNY, CDR2 SVGAGI (reference sequence). CDR3 nucleotides: TGTGCCAGCAGCCCAGGGGGGGGATCGAACACTGAAGCTTTCTTT. Its translation: CASSPGGGSNTEAFF.

The chain uses TRBV19 and TRBJ1-5; D gene unclear. The length of the CDR3 is 12 residues. Trimming took off 6 bases at V and 6 bases at J, with 9 bases between the two ends. Germline V CDR1 and CDR2: LNHDA, SQIVND (reference sequence). For the CDR3, the DNA is TGTGCCAGTAGCCCCGGAGGTCAGCCCCAGCATTTT. This codes for CASSPGGQPQHF.

This chain joins TRBV5-1 and TRBJ1-6; the D is unclear. The ends were cut back, 2 bases at V and 0 bases at J, with 12 bases in the middle. Germline assignment: CDR1 SGHRS and CDR2 YFSETQ. The CDR3 runs to 17 residues. In DNA, the CDR3 is TGCGCCAGCAGCTTTTCCAGTGCAAGCTCCTATAATTCACCCCTCCACTTT. Amino acids: CASSFSSASSYNSPLHF.

In this sample, this clone turned up once. V usage is TRBV7-2 and J usage is TRBJ1-5, with a tentative D call TRBD1 (6 bases). V shed 5 bases and J shed 5 bases, with 13 bases lying between them. There are 14 residues in the CDR3. Germline values: CDR1 SGHTA, CDR2 FQGNSA. CDR3 loop: CASSLTQGYQPQHF. Written as DNA, the CDR3 is TGTGCCAGCAGCCTTACACAGGGATATCAGCCCCAGCATTTT.

The J gene is TRBJ2-7, the V gene TRBV29-1; TRBD2 agrees at 10 bases. Germline lookup yields CDR1 SQVTM and CDR2 ANQGSEA. The CDR3 is 15 residues long. After removal of 5 bases from V and 1 base from J, the junction contained 8 bases not matched to a gene. As DNA, the CDR3 is TGCAGCGTTCTAAAACTAGCGGGGAGATCCTACGAGCAGTACTTC. Translating gives CSVLKLAGRSYEQYF.

This chain joins TRBV27 and TRBJ1-5, with 7 bases that match TRBD1. The CDR3 is made up of 15 amino acids. V lost 5 bases and J lost 4; bases outside the gene matches: 8. The V gene's germline CDR1 is MNHEY and CDR2 SMNVEV (reference sequence). The CDR3 sequence is CASSQRQGGNQPQHF. DNA for the CDR3: TGTGCCAGCAGTCAACGACAGGGAGGTAATCAGCCCCAGCATTTT.

This clone was picked up one time. This rearrangement joins TRBV6-6 to TRBJ2-5; D not certain. Between the trimmed V and J ends, which lost 2 bases and 2 bases, there was a span of 0 bases. This CDR3 spans 11 amino acids. Per germline, CDR1 MNHNY and CDR2 SVGAGI (reference sequence). CDR3 nucleotides: TGTGCCAGCAGTTACCAAGAGACCCAGTACTTC. It specifies CASSYQETQYF.

V and J are TRBV7-2 and TRBJ2-7, with 10 positions matching TRBD2. CDR3 length: 16 residues. V trimming: 5 bases; J trimming: 0 bases; junction bases outside the gene matches: 7. Germline V gene lookup returns CDR1 SGHTA and CDR2 FQGNSA. The CDR3 sequence: CASSTRASGSSYEQYF. CDR3 coding DNA: TGTGCCAGCAGCACTCGCGCTAGCGGGAGCTCCTACGAGCAGTACTTC. Filled out from reference TRBV7-2 and TRBJ2-7, the complete variable domain reads GAGVSQSPSNKVTEKGKDVELRCDPISGHTALYWYRQSLGQGLEFLIYFQGNSAPDKSGLPSDRFSAERTGGSVSTLTIQRTQQEDSAVYLCASSTRASGSSYEQYFGPGTRLTVT.

The chain uses TRBV5-1 and TRBJ2-7; no clear D gene. The CDR3 runs to 14 residues. Germline values: CDR1 SGHRS, CDR2 YFSETQ. Deletions cut 7 bases from V and 1 base from J, with 15 bases between. The CDR3, as DNA: TGCGCCAGCGGCTCCTTCGGGTCTTCCTACGAGCAGTACTTC. It translates to CASGSFGSSYEQYF.

The chain carries TRBV5-1 and TRBJ1-1; D is uncertain. Germline-derived CDR1 and CDR2 are SGHRS and YFSETQ. Trimming shortened V by 5 bases and J by 1 base, and 9 bases separated the two germline ends. The CDR3 extends over 13 amino acids. This CDR3 reads CASSSDKNTEAFF. For the CDR3, the DNA is TGCGCCAGCAGTTCTGACAAGAACACTGAAGCTTTCTTT.

Concerning this clone itself: The conserved phenylalanine or tryptophan normally closing the CDR3 is absent here, so this likely arose from a read error. The DNA is left out, because the CDR3 cannot be placed on it with certainty; the CDR3 is given as TCRdb lists it. This sequence joins TRBV29-1 and TRBJ1-1; the table's D call, TRBD1, was not checked against the DNA. Looked up from germline, CDR1 is SQVTM and CDR2 is ANQGSEA. The CDR3 is 10 residues long, ends included. CDR3 amino acids: CSVGALLPNL.

The gene calls are TRBV9 and TRBJ1-1, with D possibly being TRBD1 (5 bases). Between the trimmed V and J ends, which lost 4 bases and 1 base, there was a span of 17 bases. The CDR3 has 16 residues. Germline values: CDR1 SGDLS, CDR2 YYNGEE. The CDR3, as DNA: TGTGCCAGCAGCCGGTCACAGGTAACCTCGAACACTGAAGCTTTCTTT. Translating it yields CASSRSQVTSNTEAFF.

This chain joins TRBV4-2 and TRBJ1-1; the D gene is possibly TRBD1 (5 bases). This CDR3 region has 14 residues. Germline loops: CDR1 LGHNA, CDR2 YNFKEQ. V gave up 6 bases and J gave up 5 bases, with 16 bases separating them. CDR3 DNA sequence: TGTGCCAGCAGGCTGCAGGGAAGAGGGACTGAAGCTTTCTTT. It translates to CASRLQGRGTEAFF.

This chain uses TRBV7-2 with TRBJ2-7; 8 bases agree with TRBD1. The ends lost 1 base at V and 6 bases at J; junction bases unmatched: 11. This CDR3 region has 16 residues. Germline V lookup: CDR1 SGHTA, CDR2 FQGNSA. The CDR3 DNA is TGTGCCAGCAGCTTAGAATTTCGCCAGGGGGCATCCGAGCAGTACTTC. This gives the protein CASSLEFRQGASEQYF.

This rearrangement joins TRBV11-2 to TRBJ2-2; D is ambiguous. Germline values: CDR1 SGHAT, CDR2 FQNNGV. Trimming shortened V by 5 bases and J by 2 bases, and 12 bases separated the two germline ends. This CDR3 has 15 residues. CDR3 in amino acids: CASSPVPSNTGELFF. The DNA of the CDR3 is TGTGCCAGCAGCCCCGTCCCTTCCAACACCGGGGAGCTGTTTTTT.